This T cell receptor (beta chain) appears in the sequencing data of a study of T cell clonality in common variable immunodeficiency (dated by TCRdb to 2015 to 2017). Both CVID patients and healthy controls were predominantly of Caucasian heritage. Heparinized peripheral whole blood samples of about 4.5 to 8 ml were collected from each donor. Genomic DNA from adults with common variable immune deficiency (CVID) and from healthy adult controls was the source for sequencing TCRbeta CDR3 repertoires. A total of some 22 healthy adult volunteers (approximately 12 female and some 10 male; age range about 20 to 75 years, mean age about 32) were included in the control group. Diluted blood was density-centrifuged over Hypaque 1077 or Ficoll-Paque to isolate peripheral blood mononuclear cells. Unsorted mononuclear cells served as the source of genomic DNA, which was extracted either by Qiagen column purification or by a centrifugation-based method.

The sample holds many counts of this clone. There is no known antigen for this receptor. The read stops 3 residues short of the end of the CDR3; the missing end is completed from the germline J gene. For sequencing, equivalent amounts of genomic DNA were input from CVID and control samples. For every sample, a 60 bp segment covering the rearranged TCRbeta CDR3 region was amplified and then sequenced. The immunoSEQ assay, a bias-corrected multiplex PCR combined with high-throughput sequencing, was used for TCRbeta amplification. The study's own analysis went as follows. Each unique nucleotide sequence was treated as a clone and annotated with V, D and J genes, copy number and frequency. Sequences were labeled productive if in frame, and non-productive if out of frame or containing stop codons. As previously described, clonality was calculated on the basis of Shannon's entropy. The predicted amino acid sequences of productive clones were used to derive the mean CDR3 Kyte-Doolittle hydropathy. Scaled V gene usage was hierarchically clustered using Manhattan distance and complete linkage with the R hclust function. Clone sharing by CDR3 amino acid sequence was assessed by resampling 12 repertoires per group over 100 rounds. The repertoires were searched for 60 to 70 published EBV-specific TCRbeta sequences and roughly 250 published CMV-specific TCRbeta sequences. Analysis left out a couple of CVID samples that produced under 10,000 sequences, so a few dozen CVID repertoires remained. Here the immuneACCESS table is served through TCRdb, limited to in-frame sequences with V and J called. Missing clones are a known gap in these copies; in checked studies unresolved V genes cover under half, and the rest lacks a known reason. V, J and clone size reflect that table, while D and trimming were determined from the DNA. The table shows around 42,000 clones here, with no singletons. Approximately 3% of the sample is taken by the ten largest.

Study-level results and caveats: Although equal DNA input was used, an average of about 81,820 unique sequences per sample was obtained for controls, compared with approximately 30,000 for CVID samples. CVID TCRbeta sequences reportedly showed fewer deletions and N-nucleotide insertions and lacked highly modified clones with 13 or more V deletions. Correlations between repertoire features and clinical complications were limited by patient heterogeneity within the CVID cohort. The authors noted that sequencing repertoires of T cell subpopulations would be needed to clarify what caused the increased clonality in CVID. Healthy controls shared more TCRbeta clones with each other than CVID subjects shared among themselves (p < 0.0001). Increased TCRbeta clonality was found in CVID subjects compared with healthy controls (t-test p = 0.018), with the increase being most characteristic of about a third of subjects.

Including the terminal cysteine and phenylalanine, the CDR3 comprises 15 residues. The DNA has 36 bases, all within the CDR3, and is read from base 1. CDR1 and CDR2, per the germline V gene (reference sequence), are SEHNR and FQNEAQ. Clipping removes 2 bases from V and 2 bases from J, with 4 as the unmatched junction base count. This receptor was obtained from a person aged 18 to 75 in good health. The sequenced material came from peripheral blood mononuclear cells. The sequence joins TRBV7-9 to TRBJ2-3, with 7 middle bases fitting TRBD1. The CDR3 region: CASSLSTGYTDTQYF. The covered CDR3 bases are TGTGCCAGCAGCTTATCGACAGGGTACACAGATACG.